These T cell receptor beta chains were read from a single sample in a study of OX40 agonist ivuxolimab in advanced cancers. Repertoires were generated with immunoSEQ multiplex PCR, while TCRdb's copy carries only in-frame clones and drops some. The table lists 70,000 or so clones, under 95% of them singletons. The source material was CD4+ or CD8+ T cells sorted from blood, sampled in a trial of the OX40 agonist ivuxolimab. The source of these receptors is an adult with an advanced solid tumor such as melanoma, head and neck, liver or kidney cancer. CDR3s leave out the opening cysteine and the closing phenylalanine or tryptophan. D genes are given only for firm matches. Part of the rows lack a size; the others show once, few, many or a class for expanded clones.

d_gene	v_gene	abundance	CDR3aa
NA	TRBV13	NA	ASSLVARQETQY
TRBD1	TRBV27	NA	ASSWGQGGEPQH
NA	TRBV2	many	ASRVAVTGDSPLH
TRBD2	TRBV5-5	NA	ASSLSAGASIIEQY
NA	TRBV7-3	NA	ASSYGGNNEQF
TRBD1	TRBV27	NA	ASSSTGTGWGETQY
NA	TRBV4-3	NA	ASSPGSGAGYEQY
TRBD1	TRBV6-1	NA	ASIQPGQGTSPLH
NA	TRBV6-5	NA	ASSYTAGQLNYGYT
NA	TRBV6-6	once	ASSWGFQETQY
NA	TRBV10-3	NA	AISESGALGPYGYT
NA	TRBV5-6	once	ASVREGLGTEAF
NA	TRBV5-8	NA	ASSLGTVLYSNQPQH
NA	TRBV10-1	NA	ASLYVGRSEAF
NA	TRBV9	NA	ASSVTGNGYT
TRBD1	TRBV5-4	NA	ASSWTGGTGELF
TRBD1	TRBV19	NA	ASIPGGNTEAF
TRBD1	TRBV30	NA	AWSDPGQGPYEQY
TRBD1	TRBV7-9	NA	ASSPIGVGQGSRETQY
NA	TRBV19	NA	ASSIPEGTLGYT
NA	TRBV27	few	ASSWRGWNTEAF
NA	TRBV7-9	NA	ASSHGRTEAF
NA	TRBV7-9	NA	ASSLSGIYNEQF
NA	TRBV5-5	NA	ASSLASEQQPQH
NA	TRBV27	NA	ASSRTEDFYGYT
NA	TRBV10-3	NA	AIRLGNEQF